The entry that follows covers one T cell receptor beta chain sequence. What it binds is not known. V lost 5 bases to trimming and J lost 2 bases, with 13 bases between them. Germline V lookup: CDR1 SGHTA, CDR2 FQGNSA. This CDR3 contains 14 residues. The sample is drawn from a study of cytomegalovirus exposure and HLA in healthy donors. 13 Jbeta primers and 60 Vbeta primers were used for the PCR. Clones were sequenced by immunoSEQ multiplex PCR, and TCRdb holds only the in-frame ones, with some missing. The table has 250,000 to 350,000 clones, 75% to 90% seen once. Study conclusions and caveats: Later analysis demonstrated an association between a missense DCLRE1C variant and TCR beta V- and J-gene trimming. Among TCR beta chains of equal frequency, HLA-associated ones were more clonally expanded in a later analysis. It emerged from a later analysis that several of the most significant clusters appeared to be linked to common viral pathogens.

Source material: PBMCs. The chain uses TRBV7-2 and TRBJ2-7; maybe TRBD1 (6 bases). The TCR sequence derives from a man between 40 and 49 years old in good health and CMV-seropositive. CDR3 sequence reads: CASSPRDNTYEQYF. The CDR3 DNA sequence: TGTGCCAGCAGCCCAAGGGACAACACCTACGAGCAGTACTTC.